This T cell receptor (beta chain) was profiled in a study of shared clonotypes between healthy human individuals. V lost 4 bases, J lost 5 bases, and 8 bases stayed unmatched. Germline CDR1 is SGHRS and CDR2 is YFSETQ. The CDR3 covers 14 residues. Some clones are missing from TCRdb's copy, which holds only in-frame ones; the method was immunoSEQ multiplex PCR. The table records about 2 million clones, roughly 94% of them present only once. The sequenced sample was naive CD4+ T cells sorted from blood. Subset given: CD45RA+ positively selected. The sequence came from a man younger than 30 in good health. The genes are TRBV5-1 and TRBJ2-5, with 7 positions matching TRBD1. Written as DNA, the CDR3 is TGCGCCAGCAGCCAATCACAGGGGTGGGAGACCCAGTACTTC. It is translated as CASSQSQGWETQYF.